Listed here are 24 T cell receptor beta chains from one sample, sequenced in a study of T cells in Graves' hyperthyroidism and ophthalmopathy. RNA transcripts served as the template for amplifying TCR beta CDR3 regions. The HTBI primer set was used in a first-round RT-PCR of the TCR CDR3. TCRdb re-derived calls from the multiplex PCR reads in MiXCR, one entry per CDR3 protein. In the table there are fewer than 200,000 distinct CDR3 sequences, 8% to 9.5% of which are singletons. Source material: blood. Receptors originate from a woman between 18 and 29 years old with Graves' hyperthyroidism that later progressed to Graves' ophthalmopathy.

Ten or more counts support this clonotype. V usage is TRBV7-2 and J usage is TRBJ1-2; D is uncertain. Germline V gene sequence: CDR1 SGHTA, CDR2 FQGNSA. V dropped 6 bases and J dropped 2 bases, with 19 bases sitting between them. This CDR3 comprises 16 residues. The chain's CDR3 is CASSIRRLRENYGYTF. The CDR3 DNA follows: TGTGCCAGCAGTATTAGGCGGCTCCGGGAGAACTATGGCTACACCTTC.

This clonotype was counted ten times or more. The CDR3 loop is CASSLGRSNYGYTF. Here the CDR3 DNA reads TGTGCCAGCAGTTTAGGGCGTTCGAACTATGGCTACACCTTC. The chain couples TRBV28 to TRBJ1-2; D is unresolved. The length of the CDR3 is 14 residues. Per germline, CDR1 MDHEN and CDR2 SYDVKM. Trimming took 2 bases from V and 2 from J, leaving 9 bases between them.

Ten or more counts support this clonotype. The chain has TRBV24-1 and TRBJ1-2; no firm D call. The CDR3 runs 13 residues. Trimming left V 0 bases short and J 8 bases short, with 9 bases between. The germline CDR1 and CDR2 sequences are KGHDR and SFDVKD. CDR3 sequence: CATSDLQSGGYTF. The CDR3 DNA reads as TGTGCCACCAGTGATTTGCAGTCGGGGGGCTACACCTTC.

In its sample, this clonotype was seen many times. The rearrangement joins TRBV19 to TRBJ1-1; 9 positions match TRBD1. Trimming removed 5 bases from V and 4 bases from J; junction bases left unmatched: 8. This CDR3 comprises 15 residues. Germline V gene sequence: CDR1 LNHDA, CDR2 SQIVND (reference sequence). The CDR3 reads CASSPGTGFTTEAFF. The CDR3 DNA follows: TGTGCCAGTAGTCCAGGGACAGGGTTTACCACTGAAGCTTTCTTT.

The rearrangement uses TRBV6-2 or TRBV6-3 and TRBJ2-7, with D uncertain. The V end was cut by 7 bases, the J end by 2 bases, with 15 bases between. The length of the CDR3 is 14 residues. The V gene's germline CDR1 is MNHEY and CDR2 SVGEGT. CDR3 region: CASKVTGGTYEQYF. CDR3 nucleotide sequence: TGTGCCAGCAAGGTTACTGGTGGGACCTACGAGCAGTACTTC.

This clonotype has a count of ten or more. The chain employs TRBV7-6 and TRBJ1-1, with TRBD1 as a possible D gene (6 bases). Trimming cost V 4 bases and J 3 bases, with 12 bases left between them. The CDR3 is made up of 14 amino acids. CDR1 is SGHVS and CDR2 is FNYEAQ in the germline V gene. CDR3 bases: TGTGCCAGCAGCTCAGAGGGGGGGTACACTGAAGCTTTCTTT. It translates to CASSSEGGYTEAFF.

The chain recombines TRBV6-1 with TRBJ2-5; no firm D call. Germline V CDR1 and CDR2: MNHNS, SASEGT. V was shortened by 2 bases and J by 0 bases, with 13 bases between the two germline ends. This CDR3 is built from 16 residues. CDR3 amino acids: CASSERVSWYQETQYF. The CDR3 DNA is TGTGCCAGCAGTGAAAGGGTCAGCTGGTACCAAGAGACCCAGTACTTC.

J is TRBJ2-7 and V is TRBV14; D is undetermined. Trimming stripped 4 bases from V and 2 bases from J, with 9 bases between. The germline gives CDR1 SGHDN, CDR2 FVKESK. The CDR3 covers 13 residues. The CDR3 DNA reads TGTGCCAGCAGCCTCGAAAGGGCCTACGAGCAGTACTTC. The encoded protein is CASSLERAYEQYF.

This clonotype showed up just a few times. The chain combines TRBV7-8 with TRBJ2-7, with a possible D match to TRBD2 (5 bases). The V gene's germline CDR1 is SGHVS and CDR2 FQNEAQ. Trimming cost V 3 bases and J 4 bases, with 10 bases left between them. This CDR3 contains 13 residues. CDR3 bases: TGTGCCAGCAGCTTGGGGAGCTTATACGAGCAGTACTTC. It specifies CASSLGSLYEQYF.

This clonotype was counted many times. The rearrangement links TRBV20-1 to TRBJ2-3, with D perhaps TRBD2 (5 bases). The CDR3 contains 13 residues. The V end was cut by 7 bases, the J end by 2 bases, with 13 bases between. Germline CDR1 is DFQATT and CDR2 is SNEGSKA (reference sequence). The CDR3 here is CSVPRGITDTQYF. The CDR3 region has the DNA TGCAGTGTCCCTCGGGGAATCACAGATACGCAGTATTTT.

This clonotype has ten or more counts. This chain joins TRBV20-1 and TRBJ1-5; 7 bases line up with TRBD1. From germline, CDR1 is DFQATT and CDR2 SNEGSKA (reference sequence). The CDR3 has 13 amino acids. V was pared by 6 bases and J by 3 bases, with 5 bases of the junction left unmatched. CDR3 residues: CSAEGTVNQPQHF. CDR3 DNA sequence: TGCAGTGCCGAAGGGACAGTCAATCAGCCCCAGCATTTT.

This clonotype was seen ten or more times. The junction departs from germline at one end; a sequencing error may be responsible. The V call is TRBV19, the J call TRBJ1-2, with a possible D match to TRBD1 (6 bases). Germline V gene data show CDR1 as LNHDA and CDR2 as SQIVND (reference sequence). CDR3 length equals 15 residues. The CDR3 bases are TGTGCCAGTAGATTTCGTCAGGGGCTTTATTATGACTACACCTTC. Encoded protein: CASRFRQGLYYDYTF.

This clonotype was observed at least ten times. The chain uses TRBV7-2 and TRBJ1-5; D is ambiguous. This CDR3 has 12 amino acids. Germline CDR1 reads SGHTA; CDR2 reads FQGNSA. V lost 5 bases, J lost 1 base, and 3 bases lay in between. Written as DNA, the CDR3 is TGTGCCAGCAGCACCAGCAATCAGCCCCAGCATTTT. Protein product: CASSTSNQPQHF.

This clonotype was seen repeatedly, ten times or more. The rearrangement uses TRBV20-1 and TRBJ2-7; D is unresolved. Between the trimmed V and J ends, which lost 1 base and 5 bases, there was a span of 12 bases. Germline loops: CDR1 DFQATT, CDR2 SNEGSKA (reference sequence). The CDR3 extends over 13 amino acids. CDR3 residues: CSARADHRNEQYF. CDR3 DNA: TGCAGTGCTAGAGCTGACCATAGGAACGAGCAGTACTTC.

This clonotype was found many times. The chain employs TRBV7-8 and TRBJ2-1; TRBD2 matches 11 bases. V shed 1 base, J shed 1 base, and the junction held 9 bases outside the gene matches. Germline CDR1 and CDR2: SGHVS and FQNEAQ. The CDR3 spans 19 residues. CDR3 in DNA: TGTGCCAGCAGCTTAGTTAGCCTAGCGGGGGGATTTTCCTACAATGAGCAGTTCTTC. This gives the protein CASSLVSLAGGFSYNEQFF.

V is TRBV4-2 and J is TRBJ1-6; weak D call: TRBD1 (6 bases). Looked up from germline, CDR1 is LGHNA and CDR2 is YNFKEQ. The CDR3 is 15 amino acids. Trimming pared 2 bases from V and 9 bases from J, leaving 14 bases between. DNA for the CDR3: TGTGCCAGCAGCCAACTCCGGAGGGGGATTTCACCCCTCCACTTT. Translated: CASSQLRRGISPLHF.

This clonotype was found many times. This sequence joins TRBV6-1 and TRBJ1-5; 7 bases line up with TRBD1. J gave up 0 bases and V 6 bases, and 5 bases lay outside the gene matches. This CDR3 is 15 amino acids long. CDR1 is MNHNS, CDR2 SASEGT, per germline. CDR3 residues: CASRAGQNSNQPQHF. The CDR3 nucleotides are TGTGCCAGCAGGGCGGGACAGAATAGCAATCAGCCCCAGCATTTT.

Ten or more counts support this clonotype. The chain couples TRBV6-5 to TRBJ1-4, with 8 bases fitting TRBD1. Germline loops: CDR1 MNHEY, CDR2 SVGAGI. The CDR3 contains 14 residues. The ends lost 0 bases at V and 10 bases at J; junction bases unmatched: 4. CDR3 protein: CASSYSGTGSKLFF. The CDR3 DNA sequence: TGTGCCAGCAGTTACTCCGGGACAGGCTCAAAACTGTTTTTT.

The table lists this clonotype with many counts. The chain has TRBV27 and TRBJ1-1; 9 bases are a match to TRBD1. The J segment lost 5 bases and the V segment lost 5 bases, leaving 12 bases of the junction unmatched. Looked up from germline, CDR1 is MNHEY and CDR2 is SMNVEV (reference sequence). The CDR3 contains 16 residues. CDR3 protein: CASSPLSTGGWTEAFF. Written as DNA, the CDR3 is TGTGCCAGCAGTCCCCTCTCGACAGGGGGGTGGACTGAAGCTTTCTTT.

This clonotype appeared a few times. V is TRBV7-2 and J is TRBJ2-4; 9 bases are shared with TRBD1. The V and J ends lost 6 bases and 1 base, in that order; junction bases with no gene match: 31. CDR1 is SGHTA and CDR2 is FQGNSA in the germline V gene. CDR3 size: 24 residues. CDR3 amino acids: CASRPLDRGAPGSLLIVAKNIQYF. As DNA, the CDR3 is TGTGCCAGCAGGCCCTTGGACAGGGGCGCGCCCGGCTCACTGTTAATAGTGGCCAAAAACATTCAGTACTTC.

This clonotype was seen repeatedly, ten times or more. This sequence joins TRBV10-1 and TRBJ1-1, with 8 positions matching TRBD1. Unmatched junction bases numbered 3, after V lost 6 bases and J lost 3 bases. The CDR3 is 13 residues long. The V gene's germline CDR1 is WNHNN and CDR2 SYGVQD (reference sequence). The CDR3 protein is CASRDRGDTEAFF. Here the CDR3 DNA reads TGCGCCAGCAGAGACAGGGGCGACACTGAAGCTTTCTTT.

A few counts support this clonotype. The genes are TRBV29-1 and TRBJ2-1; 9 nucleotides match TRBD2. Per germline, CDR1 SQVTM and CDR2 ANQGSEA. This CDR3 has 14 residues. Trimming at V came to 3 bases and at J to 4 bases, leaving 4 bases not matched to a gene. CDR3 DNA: TGCAGCGTTGATGCTAGCGGGAAGTACAATGAGCAGTTCTTC. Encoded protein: CSVDASGKYNEQFF.

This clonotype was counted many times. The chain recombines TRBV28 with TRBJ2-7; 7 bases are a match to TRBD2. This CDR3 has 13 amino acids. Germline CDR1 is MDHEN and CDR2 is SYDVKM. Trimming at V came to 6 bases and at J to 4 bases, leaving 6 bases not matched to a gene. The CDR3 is CASRGGVRYEQYF. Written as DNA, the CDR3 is TGTGCCAGCAGGGGGGGGGTTAGGTACGAGCAGTACTTC.

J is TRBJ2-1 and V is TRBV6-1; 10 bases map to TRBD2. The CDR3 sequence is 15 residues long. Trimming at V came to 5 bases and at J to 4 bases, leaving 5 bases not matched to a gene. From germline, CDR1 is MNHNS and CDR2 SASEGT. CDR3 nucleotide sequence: TGTGCCAGCAGTTCAAGCGGGGGGGTTTACAATGAGCAGTTCTTC. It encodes CASSSSGGVYNEQFF.